This T cell receptor (beta chain) was recorded in a study of cytomegalovirus exposure and HLA in healthy donors. CDR1 and CDR2 from the germline V gene are WNHNN and SYGVQD (reference sequence). The CDR3 spans 15 residues. PCR primers comprised 60 Vbeta and 13 Jbeta primers. Repertoires were generated with immunoSEQ multiplex PCR, while TCRdb's copy carries only in-frame clones and drops some. This repertoire shows 150,000 or so clones, roughly 79% found once; its top ten account for over 11%. The sample was PBMCs. This chain uses TRBV10-1 with TRBJ2-5; 8 bases are a match to TRBD1. The DNA end lines up better with TRBJ2-7; the J call may be wrong. The receptor was isolated from a middle-aged man in good health and CMV-seropositive. The CDR3 DNA follows: TGCGCCAGCAGTGATGGGACAGGAAGCTCCTACGAGCAGTACTTC. The encoded protein is CASSDGTGSSYEQYF.